One and the same sample provided the 21 T cell receptor beta chains below, sequenced in a study of cytomegalovirus exposure and HLA in healthy donors. Primers included in the PCR were 60 Vbeta and 13 Jbeta primers. Clones were read by immunoSEQ multiplex PCR, and TCRdb kept only the in-frame ones, dropping some. The sample lists 200,000 to 250,000 clones; roughly 82% were seen once. Sample: PBMCs. These receptors all stem from a woman between 40 and 50 years old in good health and CMV-seropositive.

The chain links TRBV5-1 to TRBJ2-1; 10 bases fit TRBD2. Germline trimming cut 4 bases from V and 8 bases from J; bases unmatched to any gene: 9. There are 15 residues in the CDR3. Germline V gene sequence: CDR1 SGHRS, CDR2 YFSETQ. CDR3 nucleotide sequence: TGCGCCAGCAGCGACGGGACTAGCGATGGTGATGAGCAGTTCTTC. Protein: CASSDGTSDGDEQFF. Supplemented by reference TRBV5-1 and TRBJ2-1, the full variable domain reads KAGVTQTPRYLIKTRGQQVTLSCSPISGHRSVSWYQQTPGQGLQFLFEYFSETQRNKGNFPGRFSGRQFSNSRSEMNVSTLELGDSALYLCASSDGTSDGDEQFFGPGTRLTVL.

V gene TRBV7-9 combines with J gene TRBJ1-5, with D tentatively TRBD1 (6 bases). Germline V gives CDR1 SEHNR, CDR2 FQNEAQ (reference sequence). V lost 1 base and J lost 5, with 9 bases in between. CDR3 length equals 14 residues. DNA of the CDR3: TGTGCCAGCAGCTTAGGGGACACCTATCAGCCCCAGCATTTT. Translating gives CASSLGDTYQPQHF.

This clone has just a few counts. The V and J genes are TRBV5-1 and TRBJ2-7; 13 bases line up with TRBD2. V gave up 4 bases and J gave up 3 bases; unmatched junction bases: 16. The CDR3 consists of 19 residues. Germline-derived CDR1 and CDR2 are SGHRS and YFSETQ. DNA of the CDR3: TGCGCCAGCAGCACCACTAGCGGGGGGGCCAATTACCCATACTACGAGCAGTACTTC. Translated, it gives CASSTTSGGANYPYYEQYF.

Regarding this clone: Additional DNA sequences in this sample encode the identical CDR3. The V gene is TRBV30, the J gene TRBJ1-5; no reliable D call. The CDR3 length is 13 residues. The V end lost 1 base, the J end lost 4 bases, and 8 bases lay between the germline ends. Per the germline V gene, CDR1 is GTSNPN and CDR2 is SVGIG (reference sequence). CDR3 in amino acids: CAWSASDNQPQHF. The CDR3 DNA reads TGTGCCTGGAGTGCCAGCGATAATCAGCCCCAGCATTTT.

This clone was observed a handful of times. The gene calls are TRBV4-1 and TRBJ1-1, with 7 bases identical to TRBD1. With 3 bases clipped from V and 4 bases from J, the junction kept 14 bases outside the gene matches. CDR3 length: 17 residues. Germline lookup yields CDR1 MGHRA and CDR2 YSYEKL. CDR3 nucleotides: TGCGCCAGCAGCCAGGACTCAGTCAGGGGGTGGGCCACTGAAGCTTTCTTT. This gives the protein CASSQDSVRGWATEAFF.

A note on this clone: The identical CDR3 is also encoded by other nucleotide sequences in the sample. The CDR3 protein is CASSQDRGSTIYF. Here the CDR3 DNA reads TGTGCCAGCAGTCAGGACAGGGGTAGCACCATATATTTT. The chain couples TRBV6-4 to TRBJ1-3, with 9 nucleotides matching TRBD1. The CDR3 has 13 amino acids. Germline CDR1 MRHNA, CDR2 SNTAGT. J lost 9 bases, V lost 5 bases, and 5 bases had no gene match.

J is TRBJ2-3 and V is TRBV27, with TRBD2 matching over 11 bases. J lost 11 bases, V lost 5 bases, and 6 bases had no gene match. Per germline, CDR1 MNHEY and CDR2 SMNVEV (reference sequence). The CDR3 loop spans 13 amino acids. Written as DNA, the CDR3 is TGTGCCAGCAGTCATCAGACTAGCGGGAAGCAGTATTTT. It codes for CASSHQTSGKQYF.

The chain joins TRBV11-2 to TRBJ1-1, with D perhaps matching TRBD1 (5 bases). The V end was cut by 1 base, the J end by 0 bases, with 9 bases between. CDR1 SGHAT and CDR2 FQNNGV come from the germline V gene. CDR3 length: 15 amino acids. The CDR3 reads CASSLGAGMNTEAFF. CDR3 DNA: TGTGCCAGCAGCTTAGGGGCAGGGATGAACACTGAAGCTTTCTTT.

The chain is built from TRBV5-1 and TRBJ2-3; perhaps TRBD2 as D (5 bases). CDR3 length: 15 amino acids. Between the trimmed V and J ends, which lost 0 bases and 2 bases, there was a span of 10 bases. Looked up from germline, CDR1 is SGHRS and CDR2 is YFSETQ. Here the CDR3 reads CASSLGVDYTDTQYF. Written as DNA, the CDR3 is TGCGCCAGCAGCTTGGGCGTAGACTACACAGATACGCAGTATTTT.

A few counts support this clone. The chain couples TRBV4-3 to TRBJ2-1, with a weak D call TRBD1 (6 bases). CDR1 LGHNA and CDR2 YSLEER come from the germline V gene. This CDR3 region has 17 residues. V was trimmed by 4 bases and J by 4 bases, leaving 20 bases between them. The CDR3 region is CASSLSRPGTPYNEQFF. The CDR3 DNA follows: TGCGCCAGCAGCCTTTCGCGTCCAGGGACACCTTACAATGAGCAGTTCTTC.

In its sample, this clone was seen a few times. This chain uses TRBV6-5 with TRBJ2-1; tentatively, D is TRBD2 (6 bases). V lost 5 bases and J 4 bases, leaving 15 bases between the germline ends. Germline loops: CDR1 MNHEY, CDR2 SVGAGI. There are 15 residues in the CDR3. The CDR3 here is CASSPGASVYNEQFF. The CDR3 DNA reads as TGTGCCAGCAGTCCTGGGGCTAGCGTATACAATGAGCAGTTCTTC.

J is TRBJ2-4 and V is TRBV13, with a possible D match to TRBD1 (5 bases). CDR3 size: 15 residues. Germline V gene data show CDR1 as PRHDT and CDR2 as FYEKMQ (reference sequence). V was clipped by 3 bases and J by 4 bases, with 13 bases between them. The CDR3 nucleotides are TGTGCCAGCAGCTTCCGATTCAGGGAAAAAAACATTCAGTACTTC. Amino acid sequence: CASSFRFREKNIQYF.

The chain joins TRBV7-2 to TRBJ2-3, with D unclear. The germline V and J ends were trimmed by 3 bases and 6 bases, with 4 bases remaining between them. CDR1 and CDR2 from the germline V gene are SGHTA and FQGNSA. The CDR3 extends over 11 amino acids. The CDR3 nucleotides read TGTGCCAGCAGCTTCCATGATACGCAGTATTTT. It codes for CASSFHDTQYF.

The chain carries TRBV19 and TRBJ2-3; D is perhaps TRBD2 (5 bases). The CDR3 runs to 15 residues. V was pared by 5 bases and J by 2 bases, with 14 bases between. Germline V CDR1 and CDR2: LNHDA, SQIVND (reference sequence). CDR3 in DNA: TGTGCCAGTAGTGGCGGAGGCGGCCCCACAGATACGCAGTATTTT. It translates to CASSGGGGPTDTQYF.

V and J are TRBV30 and TRBJ1-2, with a possible D match to TRBD1 (5 bases). The CDR3 contains 15 residues. Germline V gene data show CDR1 as GTSNPN and CDR2 as SVGIG (reference sequence). The V and J ends lost 0 bases and 4 bases respectively, with 15 bases between them. DNA for the CDR3: TGTGCCTGGAGTGTACGGGAGGGGACCATCTATGGCTACACCTTC. Its translation: CAWSVREGTIYGYTF.

The chain is built from TRBV7-6 and TRBJ1-1; D unresolved. Germline loops: CDR1 SGHVS, CDR2 FNYEAQ. CDR3 length: 14 amino acids. V shed 0 bases and J shed 8 bases, with 13 bases lying between them. In nucleotides, the CDR3 is TGTGCCAGCAGCTTAGCGGCGGGTCAGACGGAAGCTTTCTTT. It is translated as CASSLAAGQTEAFF.

The rearrangement joins TRBV2 to TRBJ1-1; 8 nucleotides line up with TRBD1. Looked up from germline, CDR1 is SNHLY and CDR2 is FYNNEI. J lost 3 bases, V lost 3 bases, and 3 bases had no gene match. CDR3 length equals 14 residues. CDR3 coding DNA: TGTGCCAGCAGTGATCAGGGGGCCGACACTGAAGCTTTCTTT. Its protein product is CASSDQGADTEAFF.

The gene calls are TRBV7-9 and TRBJ2-1, with D possibly being TRBD1 (5 bases). This CDR3 has 15 residues. V was trimmed by 5 bases and J by 9 bases, leaving 20 bases between them. Germline V CDR1 and CDR2: SEHNR, FQNEAQ (reference sequence). The CDR3 loop reads CASSPRGIEGSEQFF. The CDR3 coding sequence is TGTGCCAGCAGCCCTAGGGGTATTGAAGGCAGTGAGCAGTTCTTC. The whole variable domain, filled in from reference TRBV7-9 and TRBJ2-1, reads DTGVSQNPRHKITKRGQNVTFRCDPISEHNRLYWYRQTLGQGPEFLTYFQNEAQLEKSRLLSDRFSAERPKGSFSTLEIQRTEQGDSAMYLCASSPRGIEGSEQFFGPGTRLTVL.

This sequence joins TRBV11-2 and TRBJ1-1; 9 bases fit TRBD1. There are 17 residues in the CDR3. Losses at the gene ends were 2 bases for V and 2 bases for J; bases not matched to a gene: 9. Germline CDR1 is SGHAT and CDR2 is FQNNGV. In nucleotides, the CDR3 is TGTGCCAGCAGCTTAAGGGCCCCGGGACAGGGTAACACTGAAGCTTTCTTT. This codes for CASSLRAPGQGNTEAFF.

The chain combines TRBV5-6 with TRBJ2-1; 10 nucleotides align to TRBD2. The CDR3 length is 16 residues. Germline CDR1 reads SGHDT; CDR2 reads YYEEEE. V was pared by 0 bases and J by 8 bases, with 8 bases of the junction left unmatched. CDR3: CASSLGLAGDFDEQFF. For the CDR3, the DNA is TGTGCCAGCAGCTTGGGTCTAGCGGGAGATTTCGATGAGCAGTTCTTC.

Only one count was recorded for this clone. This chain joins TRBV5-6 and TRBJ2-5, with 7 nucleotides matching TRBD2. CDR1 and CDR2 (germline): SGHDT, YYEEEE. Germline trimming cut 2 bases from V and 1 base from J; bases unmatched to any gene: 5. This CDR3 is built from 15 residues. Here the CDR3 reads CASSFGGSFQETQYF. CDR3 DNA: TGTGCCAGCAGCTTTGGCGGGAGTTTCCAAGAGACCCAGTACTTC.